A selection of T cell receptor beta chains follows, all from one sample in a study of shared clonotypes between healthy human individuals. Method: immunoSEQ multiplex PCR; TCRdb's copy keeps in-frame clones and lacks some. The sample lists approximately 1,000,000 clones, 60% to 80% occurring once. Specimen: memory CD4+ T cells from PBMCs. These receptors all stem from a man between 18 and 29 years old in good health. Some clones in this sample may be carry-over from other donors' samples. CDR3s include the opening cysteine and the closing phenylalanine or tryptophan. D genes are given only for firm matches. Some rows have no size entry. The others give once, few or many, or a class for an expanded clone.

J | size | V | D | DNA | CDR3
TRBJ2-7 | once | TRBV6-1 | TRBD2 | TGTGCCAGCAATCTAGCGGGAGGCTACGAGCAGTACTTC | CASNLAGGYEQYF
TRBJ1-3 | - | TRBV14 | - | TGTGCCAGCAGCCAAGGTCAAGGGCGAGGTGGAAACACCATATATTTT | CASSQGQGRGGNTIYF
TRBJ1-5 | - | TRBV7-2 | - | TGTGCCAGCAGCCTAAGGATGGGTCAGCCCCAGCATTTT | CASSLRMGQPQHF
TRBJ1-5 | once | TRBV27 | - | TGTGCCAGCAGGGGCGGGGGAGCATCTCAGCCCCAGCATTTT | CASRGGGASQPQHF
TRBJ1-2 | - | TRBV10-3 | TRBD1 | TGTGCCATCAGTGCTATTTGGGACAGGGGTTTCTATGGCTACACCTTC | CAISAIWDRGFYGYTF
TRBJ1-1 | few | TRBV7-8 | - | TGTGCCAGCAGCTTACAGATGTTGAACACTGAAGCTTTCTTT | CASSLQMLNTEAFF
TRBJ2-1 | once | TRBV4-2 | TRBD1 | TGTGCCAGCAGCCCCCGGGACAGGGAGGACAATGAGCAGTTCTTC | CASSPRDREDNEQFF
TRBJ2-5 | - | TRBV29-1 | TRBD1 | TGCAGCGTTGATAGACAGGGGGGTCAAGAGACCCAGTACTTC | CSVDRQGGQETQYF
TRBJ2-7 | once | TRBV7-9 | - | TGTGCCAGCAGCTTGTTGGACAGTACCTACGAGCAGTACTTC | CASSLLDSTYEQYF
TRBJ2-5 | - | TRBV29-1 | - | TGCAGCGTCTGGACAGTCCAAGAGACCCAGTACTTC | CSVWTVQETQYF
TRBJ2-3 | - | TRBV19 | - | TGTGCCTCCGGTTGGAACACAGATACGCAGTATTTT | CASGWNTDTQYF
TRBJ2-1 | - | TRBV5-4 | TRBD1 | TGTGCCAGCAGCGTAGGGACAGGGGCGTGGGATGAGCAGTTCTTC | CASSVGTGAWDEQFF
TRBJ2-2 | few | TRBV7-2 | - | TGTGCCAGCAGCTTTAATCGGGGAACCGGGGAGCTGTTTTTT | CASSFNRGTGELFF
TRBJ1-3 | - | TRBV7-9 | - | TGTGCCAGCAGCGGCGGAAACACCATATATTTT | CASSGGNTIYF
TRBJ2-5 | - | TRBV2 | - | TGTGCCAGCAGCCCCTCGGCAGGCGGGGAGACCCAGTACTTC | CASSPSAGGETQYF
TRBJ1-1 | few | TRBV20-1 | - | TGCAGTGCTAGAAGAGCGGTAGAAGCTTTCTTT | CSARRAVEAFF
TRBJ2-3 | once | TRBV30 | - | TGTGCCTGGAGTGTACGGCCCGATACGCAGTATTTT | CAWSVRPDTQYF
TRBJ2-7 | - | TRBV29-1 | TRBD1 | TGCAGCGTTTACCAGGGGGCCCCCTACGAGCAGTACTTC | CSVYQGAPYEQYF
TRBJ1-2 | - | TRBV5-4 | - | TGTGCCAGCAGCCCCTTTCAAAGTAACTATGGCTACACCTTC | CASSPFQSNYGYTF
TRBJ1-1 | few | TRBV27 | - | TGTGCCAGCAGTTTAAGAGGAAACACTGAAGCTTTCTTT | CASSLRGNTEAFF
TRBJ2-7 | - | TRBV11-2 | TRBD1 | TGTGCCAGCAGCGCACGCCGGGACAGGGGGCAGTACTTC | CASSARRDRGQYF
TRBJ2-5 | - | TRBV6-1 | - | TGTGCCAGCAGTGAAAGGTACAGTCAAGAGACCCAGTACTTC | CASSERYSQETQYF
TRBJ2-3 | few | TRBV27 | - | TGTGCCAGCAGAGAGCTCGGCGTCGGCACAGATACGCAGTATTTT | CASRELGVGTDTQYF
TRBJ2-5 | - | TRBV7-9 | TRBD2 | TGTGCCAGCAGCCTGGGTAGCGGGTCCTTTGAAGAGACCCAGTACTTC | CASSLGSGSFEETQYF
TRBJ2-1 | - | TRBV2 | - | TGTGCCAGCACCTCCGAGGGGGGCAATGAGCAGTTCTTC | CASTSEGGNEQFF
TRBJ1-2 | - | TRBV7-2 | - | TGTGCCAGCAGCTTAGTGAGAGGGGCCTATGGCTACACCTTC | CASSLVRGAYGYTF
TRBJ2-6 | - | TRBV7-3 | - | TGTGCCAGCAGCTTATTTTCCTCGGGCCGCTCTGGGGCCAACGTCCTGACTTTC | CASSLFSSGRSGANVLTF
TRBJ2-1 | - | TRBV19 | - | TGTGCCAGTAATGGTCTAAGGTTCGATGAGCAGTTCTTC | CASNGLRFDEQFF
TRBJ2-3 | - | TRBV5-8 | - | TGTGCCAGCAACGAGGAGTGGAGCACAGATACGCAGTATTTT | CASNEEWSTDTQYF
TRBJ1-1 | - | TRBV5-6 | - | TGTGCCAGCTCCCGGATGAACACTGAAGCTTTCTTT | CASSRMNTEAFF
TRBJ2-4 | once | TRBV19 | - | TGTGCCAGTAGTATGAAGACTCCCGGCGGGGTAGCCAAAAACATTCAGTACTTC | CASSMKTPGGVAKNIQYF
TRBJ1-2 | - | TRBV5-8 | TRBD1 | TGTGCCAGCAGCTTCGACAGGGGTCGTGGTGGCTACACCTTC | CASSFDRGRGGYTF
TRBJ2-2 | - | TRBV7-9 | - | TGTGCCAGCAGCCCAGCCGGGACTGCTAATACCGGGGAGCTGTTTTTT | CASSPAGTANTGELFF
TRBJ2-7 | - | TRBV6-1 | - | TGTGCCAGCAGTGAACGAGGGAGCGCCTCCTCCTTCTACGAGCAGTACTTC | CASSERGSASSFYEQYF
TRBJ2-3 | - | TRBV29-1 | TRBD2 | TGCGCCAGCGGGAGGGTGCCAGATACGCAGTATTTT | CASGRVPDTQYF
TRBJ2-7 | - | TRBV6-1 | TRBD2 | TGTGCCAGCAGCCTGGGGGGGAGTAGGACCTACGAGCAGTACTTC | CASSLGGSRTYEQYF
TRBJ2-1 | - | TRBV28 | - | TGTGCCAGCAAGCTTAAACACAATGAGCAGTTCTTC | CASKLKHNEQFF
TRBJ2-3 | - | TRBV4-2 | - | TGTGCCAGCAGCCTCACTCCCCTGGATACGCAGTATTTT | CASSLTPLDTQYF
TRBJ1-5 | few | TRBV21-1 | - | TGTGCCAGCGATCACGGGGGGAGCAATCAGCCCCAGCATTTT | CASDHGGSNQPQHF
TRBJ1-1 | - | TRBV7-3 | - | TGTGCCAGCAGCTTATCGGCGGGGAACACTGAAGCTTTCTTT | CASSLSAGNTEAFF
TRBJ2-5 | few | TRBV27 | - | TGTGCCAGCAGTTTATTGGGGAATGATATTCTGGAGACCCAGTACTTC | CASSLLGNDILETQYF
TRBJ2-5 | - | TRBV4-3 | - | TGCGCCAGCAGCCAGTCGGGAGTTTTATACCAAGAGACCCAGTACTTC | CASSQSGVLYQETQYF
TRBJ2-7 | - | TRBV6-6 | - | TGTGCCAGCAGTCCCCAGGGAGACGAGCAGTACTTC | CASSPQGDEQYF
TRBJ2-5 | few | TRBV12-5 | TRBD2 | TGTGCTAGTTCCGCAGGGCTAGCGGTCCAAGAGACCCAGTACTTC | CASSAGLAVQETQYF
TRBJ2-3 | few | TRBV27 | - | TGTGCCAGCAGGATACAGGGTTTCACAGATACGCAGTATTTT | CASRIQGFTDTQYF
TRBJ2-3 | - | TRBV5-4 | - | TGTGCCAGCAGCCCGGACAGAAGCACAGATACGCAGTATTTT | CASSPDRSTDTQYF
TRBJ1-2 | - | TRBV4-1 | TRBD1 | TGCGCCAGCAGCCGCCTAGGACAGGGCAACTATGGCTACACCTTC | CASSRLGQGNYGYTF
TRBJ1-5 | - | TRBV11-3 | TRBD1 | TGTGCCAGCAGCATAGCCCGGACAGGGGAGGAGGATCAGCCCCAGCATTTT | CASSIARTGEEDQPQHF
TRBJ2-5 | - | TRBV6-1 | - | TGTGCCAGCAGTGAACTGAGGCTAGCAACTATCCAAGAGACCCAGTACTTC | CASSELRLATIQETQYF
TRBJ1-2 | many | TRBV7-3 | TRBD1 | TGTGCCAGCAGCTCCACAGGGGCCCCAAGGCCCACCTTC | CASSSTGAPRPTF
TRBJ2-1 | - | TRBV7-3 | - | TGTGCCAGCAGCCCACTCGGACCCCATTCGGTGGATGAGCAGTTCTTC | CASSPLGPHSVDEQFF
TRBJ1-1 | - | TRBV6-5 | TRBD1 | TGTGCCAGCAGTTACGGGTCGGGACAGACTGAAGCTTTCTTT | CASSYGSGQTEAFF
TRBJ2-7 | once | TRBV7-9 | - | TGTGCCAGCAGCCAAGGGGCAGGGAGTTACTTC | CASSQGAGSYF
TRBJ1-1 | - | TRBV2 | TRBD1 | TGTGCCAGCAGCGATGACAGGGCGAACACTGAAGCTTTCTTT | CASSDDRANTEAFF
TRBJ2-3 | - | TRBV20-1 | - | TGCAGTGCTCACAGGTCTTCCTTT | CSAHRSSF